The sequence of this T cell receptor (beta chain) was determined in a study of blood T cell repertoires in COVID-19. In the study overall: T cells, B-cell-depleted T cells, or PBMCs provided the cDNA or gDNA that served as material.

Source study methods: Quantification of nucleated cells was approximated via reference gene primer amplification. Clones were sequenced by immunoSEQ multiplex PCR, and TCRdb holds only the in-frame ones, with some missing. The V and J calls and the clone size are those of that table, but D and trimming were determined from the DNA. The sample includes about 220,000 clones, around 82% seen only once; the top ten take about 3.6%. V was clipped by 2 bases and J by 5 bases, with 8 bases between them. Germline CDR1 and CDR2: SGHAT and FQNNGV. The CDR3 is 13 residues long. Sequencing was carried out using peripheral blood. The receptor comes from a woman older than 75 with acute or convalescent COVID-19. This chain connects TRBV11-2 to TRBJ2-3; weak D call: TRBD2 (6 bases). CDR3 sequence reads: CASSLTRGDTQYF. In DNA, the CDR3 is TGTGCCAGCAGCTTAACGCGGGGAGATACGCAGTATTTT.